A single sample gave rise to the 2 T cell receptor beta chains below, sequenced in a study of T-cell reconstitution after alpha-beta-depleted transplantation in children. Preparation of the TCRbeta library used unique molecular identifiers. Each CDR3 protein gets one entry after TCRdb re-called the PCR reads with MiXCR. The sample carries approximately 520,000 distinct CDR3 sequences, 11% recorded once. Sample: PBMCs, mostly from graft donor cells, taken 180 days after TCRalphabeta/CD19-depleted stem cell transplant. The receptors originated from a female patient aged 2-15 years who had a stem cell transplant for aplastic anemia, so the T cells may come from the graft donor.

This clonotype was counted a few times. The V gene is TRBV6-5, the J gene TRBJ2-3; no clear D. The CDR3 has 17 amino acids. Germline V gives CDR1 MNHEY, CDR2 SVGAGI. The V end lost 2 bases, the J end lost 2 bases, and 17 bases lay between the germline ends. The CDR3 reads CASSYGAVPLHTDTQYF. The CDR3 DNA reads as TGTGCCAGCAGTTACGGTGCAGTTCCACTACACACAGATACGCAGTATTTT.

This clonotype has at least ten counts. This chain joins TRBV29-1 and TRBJ1-3, with D maybe TRBD1 (5 bases). The V and J ends lost 5 bases and 1 base respectively, with 15 bases between them. CDR3 length equals 15 residues. The germline gives CDR1 SQVTM, CDR2 ANQGSEA. This chain's CDR3 is CSVRRGLPSGNTIYF. Written as DNA, the CDR3 is TGCAGCGTTAGAAGGGGTCTTCCTTCTGGAAACACCATATATTTT.